The clone carrying this TCR beta chain was counted a few times. In TCRdb, the 5' RACE reads were re-called with MiXCR into one record per CDR3 protein. The sample has roughly 300,000 distinct CDR3 sequences, under 8.5% seen once; the top ten hold 20% to 25%. There are 12 residues in the CDR3. Trimming took 6 bases from V and 9 from J, leaving 12 bases between them. The data were obtained in a study of T-cell memory formation after mild COVID-19. Whole-study context: For the most part, TCR clusters were specific to one donor.

The sample taken for sequencing was PBMCs or a T cell subset sorted from them (not recorded which). J is TRBJ2-4 and V is TRBV12-3 or TRBV12-4; no clear D. This clonotype originated in a man aged 18-30 years who had mild COVID-19 (a few samples of this study predate the infection). Cell type and time point are not known. CDR3 loop: CASRTSDGIQYF. The CDR3 nucleotides are TGTGCCAGCAGGACGTCCGACGGCATTCAGTACTTC.